These 8 T cell receptor beta chains were all obtained from the same sample, sequenced in a study of blood T cell repertoires in COVID-19. Clones were read by immunoSEQ multiplex PCR, and TCRdb kept only the in-frame ones, dropping some. The sample has approximately 130,000 clones, around four fifths seen once; the top ten hold around 20%. The source material was peripheral blood. The receptors here all came from an older man with acute or convalescent COVID-19.

This clone occurred many times. The rearrangement joins TRBV30 to TRBJ2-2; the D gene is possibly TRBD1 (5 bases). V was pared by 0 bases and J by 8 bases, with 13 bases between. The germline V gene encodes CDR1 GTSNPN and CDR2 SVGIG (reference sequence). This CDR3 spans 14 amino acids. The CDR3 DNA sequence: TGTGCCTGGAGTGTACGTAGGGGTTTAGGGGAGCTGTTTTTT. Residues: CAWSVRRGLGELFF.

The V call is TRBV28, the J call TRBJ2-7; a weak D match, TRBD1 (5 bases). The length of the CDR3 is 12 residues. Trimming removed 4 bases from V and 4 bases from J, with 8 bases in between. Germline assignment: CDR1 MDHEN and CDR2 SYDVKM. CDR3 amino acids: CASSSDSYEQYF. CDR3 DNA: TGTGCCAGCAGTTCCGACAGTTACGAGCAGTACTTC. The complete variable domain, with remaining parts taken from reference TRBV28 and TRBJ2-7, reads DVKVTQSSRYLVKRTGEKVFLECVQDMDHENMFWYRQDPGLGLRLIYFSYDVKMKEKGDIPEGYSVSREKKERFSLILESASTNQTSMYLCASSSDSYEQYFGPGTRLTVT.

The V call is TRBV27, the J call TRBJ2-7, with 9 bases fitting TRBD1. Germline lookup yields CDR1 MNHEY and CDR2 SMNVEV (reference sequence). Trimming took 1 base from V and 5 from J; bases not matched to a gene: 3. CDR3 length: 14 residues. Here the CDR3 reads CASSLFYRGHEQYF. The CDR3 DNA follows: TGTGCCAGCAGTTTATTCTACAGGGGGCACGAGCAGTACTTC.

The rearrangement joins TRBV7-8 to TRBJ2-7; 9 nucleotides align to TRBD2. Losses at the gene ends were 6 bases for V and 3 bases for J; bases not matched to a gene: 9. CDR3 length equals 15 residues. The germline gives CDR1 SGHVS, CDR2 FQNEAQ. Here the CDR3 DNA reads TGTGCCAGCAGTTACCAGGGTAGCGGGGGCTACGAGCAGTACTTC. Protein sequence: CASSYQGSGGYEQYF.

This clone was recorded once. The chain couples TRBV2 to TRBJ1-2, with 8 bases matching TRBD1. The V segment lost 8 bases and the J segment 4 bases; nucleotides outside the gene matches: 9. The germline CDR1 and CDR2 sequences are SNHLY and FYNNEI. The CDR3 is 14 amino acids. In nucleotides, the CDR3 is TGTGCCAGCGGGGGGACAGGATCTTCCTATGGCTACACCTTC. Translation gives CASGGTGSSYGYTF.

This sequence joins TRBV5-1 and TRBJ2-2, with D hard to call. The CDR3 runs to 13 residues. CDR1 is SGHRS and CDR2 is YFSETQ in the germline V gene. V dropped 5 bases and J dropped 7 bases, with 12 bases sitting between them. CDR3 bases: TGCGCCAGCAGACGAGGAGATCTCGGGGAGCTGTTTTTT. It is translated as CASRRGDLGELFF.

The gene calls are TRBV3-1 (or the pseudogene TRBV3-2) and TRBJ2-5, with unresolved D. The V gene's germline CDR1 is LGHDT and CDR2 YNNKEL (reference sequence). There are 12 residues in the CDR3. The V end was cut by 6 bases, the J end by 4 bases, with 9 bases between. Here the CDR3 reads CASRPPGETQYF. CDR3 in DNA: TGTGCCAGCAGACCTCCGGGAGAGACCCAGTACTTC.

V is TRBV7-2 and J is TRBJ2-7; 7 bases are a match to TRBD2. Germline CDR1 is SGHTA and CDR2 is FQGNSA. Unmatched junction bases numbered 10, after V lost 5 bases and J lost 0 bases. The CDR3 consists of 16 residues. The CDR3 loop reads CASSPSLIAGSYEQYF. CDR3 nucleotides: TGTGCCAGCAGCCCAAGCCTGATAGCGGGCTCCTACGAGCAGTACTTC.